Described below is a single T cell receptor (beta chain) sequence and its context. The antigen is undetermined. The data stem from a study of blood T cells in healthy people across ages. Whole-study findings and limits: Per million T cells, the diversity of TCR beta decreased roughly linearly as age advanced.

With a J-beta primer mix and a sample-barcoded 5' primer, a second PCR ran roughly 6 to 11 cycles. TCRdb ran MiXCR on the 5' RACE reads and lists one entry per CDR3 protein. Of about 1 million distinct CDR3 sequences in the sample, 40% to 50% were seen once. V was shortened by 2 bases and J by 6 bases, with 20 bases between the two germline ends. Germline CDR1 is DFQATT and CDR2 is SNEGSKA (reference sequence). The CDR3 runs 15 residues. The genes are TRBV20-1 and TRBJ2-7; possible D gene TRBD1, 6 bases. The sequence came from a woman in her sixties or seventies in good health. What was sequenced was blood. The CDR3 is CSARFGTPNPSEQYF. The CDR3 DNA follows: TGCAGTGCTAGATTCGGGACACCGAACCCCTCCGAGCAGTACTTC.